What follows are 27 T cell receptor beta chains derived from one specimen sequenced in a study of blood T cells in healthy people across ages. Alongside a J-beta primer mix, a sample-barcoded 5' primer served in a second PCR lasting roughly 6 to 12 cycles. TCRdb itself ran the 5' RACE reads through MiXCR, one entry per CDR3 protein. The sample contains more than 650,000 distinct CDR3 sequences, about a quarter of which appear only once. This sample was shared with a second study, whose subject was T cells of mothers and their children.

Material for sequencing was blood. The receptors come from a boy aged 5-17 years in good health.

The rearrangement links TRBV11-2 to TRBJ2-7; TRBD2 is a possible D gene (6 bases). Between the trimmed V and J ends, which lost 2 bases and 4 bases, there was a span of 15 bases. CDR1 is SGHAT, CDR2 FQNNGV, per germline. The CDR3 runs 15 residues. CDR3 bases: TGTGCCAGCAGCTTACTGGCGGGGAGTTGGTACGAGCAGTACTTC. Encoded protein: CASSLLAGSWYEQYF.

This clonotype has a handful of counts. The chain has TRBV2 and TRBJ2-4; the match to TRBD1 covers 12 bases. Germline values: CDR1 SNHLY, CDR2 FYNNEI. The CDR3 covers 16 residues. The V and J ends lost 3 bases and 5 bases, in that order; junction bases with no gene match: 5. The CDR3 is CASSDPGTGGENIQYF. The DNA of the CDR3 is TGTGCCAGCAGTGACCCTGGGACAGGGGGCGAAAACATTCAGTACTTC.

The rearrangement joins TRBV28 to TRBJ1-4; a possible D gene is TRBD1 (6 bases). This CDR3 comprises 21 residues. Germline CDR1 reads MDHEN; CDR2 reads SYDVKM. V was cut by 4 bases and J by 6 bases, with 33 bases left in between. The CDR3 spells CASSSLITPWRGEGMYEKLFF. CDR3 coding DNA: TGTGCCAGCAGTTCCCTGATAACACCCTGGAGGGGGGAGGGGATGTATGAAAAACTGTTTTTT.

The CDR3 here is CSVEDPTGRRADTQYF. CDR3 bases: TGCAGCGTTGAAGATCCGACAGGGAGAAGGGCAGATACGCAGTATTTT. The V gene is TRBV29-1, the J gene TRBJ2-3, with 7 positions matching TRBD1. The length of the CDR3 is 16 residues. J was trimmed by 4 bases and V by 0 bases; bases with no gene match: 10. Germline V gene data show CDR1 as SQVTM and CDR2 as ANQGSEA.

There are a few counts of this clonotype. V is TRBV7-9 and J is TRBJ2-5; maybe TRBD2 (6 bases). CDR1 is SEHNR and CDR2 is FQNEAQ in the germline V gene (reference sequence). Trimming pared 6 bases from V and 3 bases from J, leaving 17 bases between. CDR3 length equals 15 residues. The chain's CDR3 is CASSVRAGRKETQYF. The CDR3 DNA sequence: TGTGCCAGCAGTGTGAGGGCGGGGAGAAAAGAGACCCAGTACTTC.

This clonotype was observed many times. The junction departs from germline at one end; a sequencing error may be responsible. The V gene is TRBV5-1, the J gene TRBJ2-1; the match to TRBD1 covers 7 bases. CDR1 and CDR2 (germline): SGHRS, YFSETQ. The CDR3 extends over 15 amino acids. CDR3 in amino acids: CASSSGQGAYNEQFF. In DNA form, the CDR3 reads TGTGCCAGCAGTTCGGGTCAGGGGGCCTACAATGAGCAGTTCTTC.

This clonotype was detected a few times. This rearrangement joins TRBV18 to TRBJ2-1; no clear D gene. Between the trimmed V and J ends, which lost 5 bases and 8 bases, there was a span of 10 bases. Germline CDR1 is KGHSH and CDR2 is LQKENI. CDR3 size: 12 residues. Written as DNA, the CDR3 is TGTGCCAGCTCAGGACGAGCTTATGAGCAGTTCTTC. Amino acid sequence: CASSGRAYEQFF.

The V call is TRBV27, the J call TRBJ2-7; 9 positions agree with TRBD2. Per germline, CDR1 MNHEY and CDR2 SMNVEV (reference sequence). The J segment lost 2 bases and the V segment lost 6 bases, leaving 11 bases of the junction unmatched. The CDR3 sequence is 16 residues long. The CDR3 coding sequence is TGTGCCAGCAGGTCGATAGCGGGGGCCTCCCCCTACGAGCAGTACTTC. Translating gives CASRSIAGASPYEQYF.

This rearrangement joins TRBV20-1 to TRBJ2-5, with D uncertain. From germline, CDR1 is DFQATT and CDR2 SNEGSKA (reference sequence). The CDR3 spans 12 residues. Deletions cut 0 bases from V and 5 bases from J, with 7 bases between. The CDR3 DNA reads TGCAGTGCTAGAGAAGGAGTGGAGACCCAGTACTTC. It codes for CSAREGVETQYF.

On this clonotype: Given a much more abundant clone one base away, this may be a read error. The V and J genes are TRBV7-9 and TRBJ2-5; TRBD2 matches at 8 bases. Germline lookup yields CDR1 SEHNR and CDR2 FQNEAQ (reference sequence). The CDR3 has 14 residues. The J segment lost 3 bases and the V segment lost 4 bases, leaving 4 bases of the junction unmatched. The chain's CDR3 is CASSSTAGEETQYF. The CDR3 nucleotides read TGTGCCAGCAGCTCAACAGCGGGGGAAGAGACCCAGTACTTC.

The V gene is TRBV20-1, the J gene TRBJ2-1, with D possibly being TRBD2 (7 bases). The CDR3 has 18 amino acids. V shed 1 base and J shed 0 bases, with 19 bases lying between them. Germline values: CDR1 DFQATT, CDR2 SNEGSKA (reference sequence). The CDR3 sequence: CSARGRGGGPSSYNEQFF. CDR3 in DNA: TGCAGTGCTAGAGGGCGGGGCGGGGGCCCCAGCTCCTACAATGAGCAGTTCTTC.

This clonotype was picked up a small number of times. The V gene is TRBV28, the J gene TRBJ2-7; unclear D gene. CDR3 length: 12 amino acids. Trimming cost V 3 bases and J 7 bases, with 10 bases left between them. Germline CDR1 MDHEN, CDR2 SYDVKM. CDR3 nucleotide sequence: TGTGCCAGCAGTTTGAGAAGGTGGGAGCAGTACTTC. Its protein product is CASSLRRWEQYF.

This clonotype was seen a few times. This chain links TRBV5-1 with TRBJ1-3; D gene ambiguous. The germline CDR1 and CDR2 sequences are SGHRS and YFSETQ. The CDR3 has 14 amino acids. V lost 0 bases and J lost 3, with 7 bases in between. The CDR3 loop reads CASSLGAGGNTIYF. In DNA form, the CDR3 reads TGCGCCAGCAGCTTGGGGGCAGGTGGAAACACCATATATTTT. The variable domain in full, with the rest retrieved from reference TRBV5-1 and TRBJ1-3, is KAGVTQTPRYLIKTRGQQVTLSCSPISGHRSVSWYQQTPGQGLQFLFEYFSETQRNKGNFPGRFSGRQFSNSRSEMNVSTLELGDSALYLCASSLGAGGNTIYFGEGSWLTVV.

This chain joins TRBV29-1 and TRBJ2-5; D remains unclear. The J call may be in error: the DNA end matches TRBJ2-7 better. Germline V CDR1 and CDR2: SQVTM, ANQGSEA. CDR3 size: 13 residues. The CDR3: CSVTIRYSYEQYF. The CDR3 DNA sequence: TGCAGCGTGACAATCCGGTACTCCTACGAGCAGTACTTC.

This clonotype was found a few times. At one of its ends the junction is not consistent with the germline gene, which may arise from a read error. This chain connects TRBV5-6 to TRBJ1-3; D is unclear. The CDR3 runs to 14 residues. Germline assignment: CDR1 SGHDT and CDR2 YYEEEE. CDR3 nucleotides: TGTGCCAACAGCTTGAGAGGGCCTGAAAACACCATATATTTT. This gives the protein CANSLRGPENTIYF.

V and J are TRBV21-1 and TRBJ1-5; the D call TRBD1 from the table was never checked on the DNA. TRBV21-1 is shown as a pseudogene. The CDR3 loop spans 16 amino acids. This chain's CDR3 is CASSRRDRLINQPQHF. CDR3 bases: TGTGCCAGCAGCCGCCGGGACAGGCTCATAAATCAGCCCCAGCATTTT.

The chain has TRBV12-3 or TRBV12-4 and TRBJ1-2, with a possible D match to TRBD1 (5 bases). V was cut by 2 bases and J by 7 bases, with 14 bases left in between. The CDR3 covers 14 residues. The CDR3 reads CASSLTGRGGGYTF. CDR3 in DNA: TGTGCCAGCAGTTTAACGGGACGTGGAGGTGGCTACACCTTC.

This clonotype was seen a few times. The genes are TRBV6-5 and TRBJ1-1, with D perhaps matching TRBD1 (6 bases). The CDR3 consists of 14 residues. The germline V and J ends were trimmed by 10 bases and 0 bases, with 15 bases remaining between them. Germline-derived CDR1 and CDR2 are MNHEY and SVGAGI. The CDR3 DNA follows: TGTGCCAACACCCTAGGGGGGATGAACACTGAAGCTTTCTTT. This translates into CANTLGGMNTEAFF.

The V gene is TRBV4-1, the J gene TRBJ1-2; D unclear. V was trimmed by 0 bases and J by 4 bases, leaving 9 bases between them. CDR3 length: 14 amino acids. Germline CDR1 and CDR2: MGHRA and YSYEKL. CDR3 residues: CASSQDMAVYGYTF. The CDR3 DNA follows: TGCGCCAGCAGCCAAGATATGGCAGTCTATGGCTACACCTTC.

A few counts support this clonotype. The V gene is TRBV11-2, the J gene TRBJ2-4, with TRBD2 as a possible D gene (6 bases). CDR1 is SGHAT, CDR2 FQNNGV, per germline. Trimming shortened V by 4 bases and J by 6 bases, and 13 bases separated the two germline ends. CDR3 length equals 14 residues. This chain's CDR3 is CASSSLGGGNIQYF. The CDR3 region has the DNA TGTGCCAGCAGCTCCCTCGGGGGAGGAAACATTCAGTACTTC. The full variable domain, rest sourced from reference TRBV11-2 and TRBJ2-4, is EAGVAQSPRYKIIEKRQSVAFWCNPISGHATLYWYQQILGQGPKLLIQFQNNGVVDDSQLPKDRFSAERLKGVDSTLKIQPAKLEDSAVYLCASSSLGGGNIQYFGAGTRLSVL.

This clonotype was counted a few times. V gene TRBV27 combines with J gene TRBJ1-2; a weak D match, TRBD1 (5 bases). Per the germline V gene, CDR1 is MNHEY and CDR2 is SMNVEV (reference sequence). This CDR3 comprises 11 residues. The V end lost 7 bases, the J end lost 5 bases, and 8 bases lay between the germline ends. CDR3 in amino acids: CASKRGYGYTF. CDR3 sequence (DNA): TGTGCCAGCAAGAGGGGTTATGGCTACACCTTC.

The chain combines TRBV5-1 with TRBJ2-2, with no clear D. Germline V gene sequence: CDR1 SGHRS, CDR2 YFSETQ. V lost 0 bases and J lost 4, with 16 bases in between. This CDR3 contains 17 residues. The CDR3: CASSLVGPLIGTGELFF. DNA for the CDR3: TGCGCCAGCAGCTTGGTCGGACCCTTAATTGGCACCGGGGAGCTGTTTTTT.

This clonotype was seen a handful of times. The chain combines TRBV6-6 with TRBJ2-2, with no clear D. The CDR3 is 11 residues long. Trimming stripped 4 bases from V and 7 bases from J, with 4 bases between. Germline CDR1 MNHNY, CDR2 SVGAGI (reference sequence). CDR3 region: CASSSNGELFF. Written as DNA, the CDR3 is TGTGCCAGCAGTTCTAACGGGGAGCTGTTTTTT.

V and J are TRBV3-1 and TRBJ2-7, with TRBD1 matching over 10 bases. CDR3 length equals 15 residues. Unmatched junction bases numbered 7, after V lost 3 bases and J lost 5 bases. The germline V gene encodes CDR1 LGHDT and CDR2 YNNKEL (reference sequence). The CDR3 loop is CASSQRGTGVDEQYF. For the CDR3, the DNA is TGTGCCAGCAGCCAGCGCGGGACAGGGGTCGACGAGCAGTACTTC.

This clonotype was recorded a few times. One junction end does not reproduce the germline sequence, and a read error may be involved. V gene TRBV13 combines with J gene TRBJ1-2, with unresolved D. Germline CDR1 is PRHDT and CDR2 is FYEKMQ (reference sequence). CDR3 size: 14 residues. CDR3 DNA: TGTACCAGCAGCTCTCCAGAGACTAACTATGGCTACACCTTC. Protein: CTSSSPETNYGYTF.

This clonotype has only a few counts. This chain connects TRBV7-9 to TRBJ2-3; no reliable D call. CDR1 and CDR2 (germline): SEHNR, FQNEAQ (reference sequence). The CDR3 totals 12 residues. V dropped 8 bases and J dropped 4 bases, with 10 bases sitting between them. CDR3 region: CASDGNADTQYF. The CDR3 DNA reads as TGTGCCAGCGACGGAAACGCAGATACGCAGTATTTT.

This sequence joins TRBV4-2 and TRBJ2-5; 10 bases fit TRBD2. TRBJ2-7 explains the end of the DNA better; the J call may be wrong. This CDR3 region has 17 residues. The germline V gene encodes CDR1 LGHNA and CDR2 YNFKEQ. CDR3 protein: CASSQDPSSGGVYEQYF. In nucleotides, the CDR3 is TGTGCCAGCAGCCAAGATCCATCTAGCGGGGGAGTCTACGAGCAGTACTTC.